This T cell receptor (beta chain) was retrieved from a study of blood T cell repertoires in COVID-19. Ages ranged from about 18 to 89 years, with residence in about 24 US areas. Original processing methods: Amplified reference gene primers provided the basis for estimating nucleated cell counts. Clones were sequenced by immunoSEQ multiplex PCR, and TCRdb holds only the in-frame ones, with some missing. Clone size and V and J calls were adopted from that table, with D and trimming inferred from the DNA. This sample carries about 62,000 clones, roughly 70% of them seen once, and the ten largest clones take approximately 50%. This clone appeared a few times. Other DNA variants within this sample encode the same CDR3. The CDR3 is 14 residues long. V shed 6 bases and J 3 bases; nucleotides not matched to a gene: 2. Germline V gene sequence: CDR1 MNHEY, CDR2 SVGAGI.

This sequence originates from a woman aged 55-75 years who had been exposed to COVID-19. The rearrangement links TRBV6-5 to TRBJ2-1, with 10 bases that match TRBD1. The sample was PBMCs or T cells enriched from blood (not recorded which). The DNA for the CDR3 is TGTGCCAGCAGCCGGGACAGGGGCTACAATGAGCAGTTCTTC. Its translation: CASSRDRGYNEQFF.